This TCR beta chain was identified during a study of T cell changes during pregnancy in multiple sclerosis (dated by TCRdb to between 2018 and 2020). Describing the broader study: The study looked at changes in the T cell repertoire across pregnancy in women with multiple sclerosis.

With respect to this clone: There is no known antigen for this receptor. Nothing much larger sits one base from this clone, and base qualities are not available.

The method behind the library was the immunoSEQ multiplex PCR assay. Here the immuneACCESS table is served through TCRdb, limited to in-frame sequences with V and J called. Missing clones are a known gap in these copies; in checked studies unresolved V genes cover under half, and the rest lacks a known reason. In all, the sample holds more than 100,000 clones, and roughly nine tenths of those were seen once. The ten largest clones represent around 0.92% of the sample. Including cysteine and phenylalanine, the CDR3 has 14 amino acids. Only CDR3 DNA remains: 42 bases, in frame from the first base. Based on the germline V gene, the CDR1 and CDR2 sequences are SGHTA and FQGTGA. Here V drops 4 bases and J drops 7 bases, and the junction holds 9 bases not matched to any gene.

Recombination connected TRBV7-3 to TRBJ1-2, and 7 junction bases match TRBD1. The sequence derives from a female donor with multiple sclerosis, enrolled in a pregnancy study. Sequences were derived from peripheral blood, sampled after pregnancy. The CDR3 sequence is CASSSSGGKGGYTF. The DNA sequence reads TGTGCCAGCAGCTCCTCAGGGGGAAAAGGTGGCTACACCTTC.